Detailed here is one T cell receptor beta chain. This CDR3 comprises 14 residues. CDR1 and CDR2 from the germline V gene are SQVTM and ANQGSEA. Trimming shortened V by 6 bases and J by 1 base, and 15 bases separated the two germline ends. The data were obtained in a study of blood T cell repertoires in COVID-19. Study-wide context: T cells, B-cell-depleted T cells, or PBMCs supplied cDNA or gDNA.

Authors' data handling: Amplification from reference gene primers served as the basis for estimated nucleated cell counts. The repertoire was sequenced with immunoSEQ multiplex PCR; TCRdb's copy has only in-frame clones and lacks some. The V and J calls and the clone size are those of that table, but D and trimming were determined from the DNA. Here the sample spans more than 40,000 clones, roughly 84% being singletons. This sequence was found in a middle-aged man with active COVID-19. The sample consisted of peripheral blood. This chain connects TRBV29-1 to TRBJ1-1; TRBD1 is a possible D gene (5 bases). CDR3 sequence: CSVSKWGENTEAFF. As DNA, the CDR3 is TGCAGCGTATCGAAGTGGGGGGAGAACACTGAAGCTTTCTTT. Full variable domain (remainder filled in from reference TRBV29-1 and TRBJ1-1): SAVISQKPSRDICQRGTSLTIQCQVDSQVTMMFWYRQQPGQSLTLIATANQGSEATYESGFVIDKFPISRPNLTFSTLTVSNMSPEDSSIYLCSVSKWGENTEAFFGQGTRLTVV.